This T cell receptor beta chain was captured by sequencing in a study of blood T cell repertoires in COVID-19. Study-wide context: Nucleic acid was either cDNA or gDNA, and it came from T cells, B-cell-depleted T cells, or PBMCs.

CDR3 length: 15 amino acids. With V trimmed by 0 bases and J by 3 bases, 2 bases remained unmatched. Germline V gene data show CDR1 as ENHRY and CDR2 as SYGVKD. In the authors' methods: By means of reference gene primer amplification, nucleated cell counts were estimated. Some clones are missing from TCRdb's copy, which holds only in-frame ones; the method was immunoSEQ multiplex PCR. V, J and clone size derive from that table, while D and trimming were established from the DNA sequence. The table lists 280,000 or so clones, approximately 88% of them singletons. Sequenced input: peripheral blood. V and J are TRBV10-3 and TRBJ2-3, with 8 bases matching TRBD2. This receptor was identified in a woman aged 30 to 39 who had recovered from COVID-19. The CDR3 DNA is TGTGCCATCAGTGAGTCGCGGGGGGCGACAGATACGCAGTATTTT. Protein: CAISESRGATDTQYF.